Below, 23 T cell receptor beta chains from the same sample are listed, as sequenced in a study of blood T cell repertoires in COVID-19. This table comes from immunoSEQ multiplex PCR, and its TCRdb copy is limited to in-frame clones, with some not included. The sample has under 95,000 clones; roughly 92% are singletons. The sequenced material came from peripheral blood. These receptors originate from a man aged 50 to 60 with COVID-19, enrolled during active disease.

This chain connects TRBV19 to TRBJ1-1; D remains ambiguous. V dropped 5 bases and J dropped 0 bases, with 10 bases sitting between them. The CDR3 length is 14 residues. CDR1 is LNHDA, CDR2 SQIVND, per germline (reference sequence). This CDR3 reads CASSYSFLNTEAFF. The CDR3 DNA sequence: TGTGCCAGTAGTTACAGCTTTTTGAACACTGAAGCTTTCTTT.

The CDR3 DNA reads as TGTGCCAGTAGTAGCAGGGCGATGACCAAAAACATTCAGTACTTC. Protein sequence: CASSSRAMTKNIQYF. The V and J genes are TRBV19 and TRBJ2-4; D is possibly TRBD1 (5 bases). This CDR3 spans 15 amino acids. Germline assignment: CDR1 LNHDA and CDR2 SQIVND (reference sequence). With 4 bases removed from V and 2 bases from J, the gap between germline ends came to 12 bases.

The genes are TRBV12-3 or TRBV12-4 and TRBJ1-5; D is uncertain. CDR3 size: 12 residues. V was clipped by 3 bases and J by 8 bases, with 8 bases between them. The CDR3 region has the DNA TGTGCCAGCAGTTTCCAGGTGGAGCCCCAGCATTTT. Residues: CASSFQVEPQHF.

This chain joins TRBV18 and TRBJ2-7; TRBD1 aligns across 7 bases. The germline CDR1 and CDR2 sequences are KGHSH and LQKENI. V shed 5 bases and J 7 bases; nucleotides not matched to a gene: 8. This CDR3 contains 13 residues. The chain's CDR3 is CASSLSGDREQYF. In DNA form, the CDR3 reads TGTGCCAGCTCATTATCCGGGGACAGAGAGCAGTACTTC.

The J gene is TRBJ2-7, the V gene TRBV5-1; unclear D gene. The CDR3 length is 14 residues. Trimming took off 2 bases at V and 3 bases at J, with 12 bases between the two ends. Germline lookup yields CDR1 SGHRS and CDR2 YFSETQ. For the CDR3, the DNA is TGCGCCAGCAGCTTCAATTCCGCGAACTACGAGCAGTACTTC. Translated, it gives CASSFNSANYEQYF. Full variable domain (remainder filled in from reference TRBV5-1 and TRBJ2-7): KAGVTQTPRYLIKTRGQQVTLSCSPISGHRSVSWYQQTPGQGLQFLFEYFSETQRNKGNFPGRFSGRQFSNSRSEMNVSTLELGDSALYLCASSFNSANYEQYFGPGTRLTVT.

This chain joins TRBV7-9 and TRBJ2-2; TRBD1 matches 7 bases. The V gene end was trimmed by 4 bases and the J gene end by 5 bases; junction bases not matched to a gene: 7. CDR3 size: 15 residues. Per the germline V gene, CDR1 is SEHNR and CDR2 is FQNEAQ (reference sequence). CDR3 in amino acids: CASSSIQGETGELFF. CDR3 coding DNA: TGTGCCAGCAGCTCAATCCAGGGGGAAACCGGGGAGCTGTTTTTT. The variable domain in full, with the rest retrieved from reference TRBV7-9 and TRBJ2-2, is DTGVSQNPRHKITKRGQNVTFRCDPISEHNRLYWYRQTLGQGPEFLTYFQNEAQLEKSRLLSDRFSAERPKGSFSTLEIQRTEQGDSAMYLCASSSIQGETGELFFGEGSRLTVL.

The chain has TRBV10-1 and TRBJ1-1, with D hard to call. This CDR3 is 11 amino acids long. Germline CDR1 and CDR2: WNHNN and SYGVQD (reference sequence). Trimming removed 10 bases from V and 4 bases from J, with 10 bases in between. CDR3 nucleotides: TGCGCCACCGGCGGGATCACTGAAGCTTTCTTT. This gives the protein CATGGITEAFF.

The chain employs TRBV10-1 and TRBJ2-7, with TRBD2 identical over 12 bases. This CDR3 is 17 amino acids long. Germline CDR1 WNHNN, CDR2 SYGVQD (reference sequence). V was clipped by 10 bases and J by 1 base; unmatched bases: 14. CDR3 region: CAILHYPTSGGSYEQYV. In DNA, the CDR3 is TGCGCCATCCTTCACTACCCGACTAGCGGGGGATCCTACGAGCAGTACGTC.

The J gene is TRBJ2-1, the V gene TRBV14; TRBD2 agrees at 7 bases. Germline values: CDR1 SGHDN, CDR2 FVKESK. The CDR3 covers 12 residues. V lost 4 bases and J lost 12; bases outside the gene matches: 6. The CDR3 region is CASSPRTRVQFF. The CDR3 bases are TGTGCCAGCAGCCCCCGGACTAGAGTGCAGTTCTTC.

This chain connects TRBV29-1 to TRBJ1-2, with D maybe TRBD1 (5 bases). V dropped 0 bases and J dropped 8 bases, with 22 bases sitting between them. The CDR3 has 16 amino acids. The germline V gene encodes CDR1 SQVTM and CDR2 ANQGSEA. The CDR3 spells CSVEEAPSARARGYTF. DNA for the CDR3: TGCAGCGTTGAAGAGGCCCCTTCGGCCAGGGCGCGGGGCTACACCTTC.

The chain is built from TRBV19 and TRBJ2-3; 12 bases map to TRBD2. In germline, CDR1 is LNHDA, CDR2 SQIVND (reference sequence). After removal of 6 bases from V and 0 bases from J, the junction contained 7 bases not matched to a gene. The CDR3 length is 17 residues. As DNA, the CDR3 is TGTGCCAGTAGCCCACGGACTAGCGGGGCTAGCACAGATACGCAGTATTTT. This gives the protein CASSPRTSGASTDTQYF. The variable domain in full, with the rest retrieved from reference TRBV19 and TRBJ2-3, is DGGITQSPKYLFRKEGQNVTLSCEQNLNHDAMYWYRQDPGQGLRLIYYSQIVNDFQKGDIAEGYSVSREKKESFPLTVTSAQKNPTAFYLCASSPRTSGASTDTQYFGPGTRLTVL.

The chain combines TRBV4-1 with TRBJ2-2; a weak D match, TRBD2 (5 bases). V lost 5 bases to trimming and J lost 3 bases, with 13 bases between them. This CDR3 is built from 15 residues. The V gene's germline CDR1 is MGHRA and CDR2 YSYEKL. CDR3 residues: CASSDLARDTGELFF. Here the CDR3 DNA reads TGCGCCAGCAGCGACTTAGCGAGGGACACCGGGGAGCTGTTTTTT.

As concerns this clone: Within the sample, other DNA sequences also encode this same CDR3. The CDR3 DNA sequence: TGCGCCAGCAGCTTGGGGGGCATAGATCAGCCCCAGCATTTT. Protein product: CASSLGGIDQPQHF. The chain links TRBV5-1 to TRBJ1-5, with D maybe TRBD1 (5 bases). In germline, CDR1 is SGHRS, CDR2 YFSETQ. V was trimmed by 0 bases and J by 5 bases, leaving 9 bases between them. This CDR3 is built from 14 residues.

CDR3 sequence reads: CAISPLAGVTDTQYF. The CDR3 DNA is TGTGCCATCAGCCCACTAGCGGGAGTGACAGATACGCAGTATTTT. The chain is built from TRBV10-3 and TRBJ2-3, with TRBD2 identical over 11 bases. CDR3 size: 15 residues. With V trimmed by 6 bases and J by 3 bases, 5 bases remained unmatched. The germline V gene has CDR1 ENHRY and CDR2 SYGVKD.

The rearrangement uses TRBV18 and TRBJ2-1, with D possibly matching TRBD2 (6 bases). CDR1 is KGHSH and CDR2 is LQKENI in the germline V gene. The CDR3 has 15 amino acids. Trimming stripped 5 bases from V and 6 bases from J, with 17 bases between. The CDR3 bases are TGTGCCAGCTCATCAACTATCCTCGGGAGCAATGAGCAGTTCTTC. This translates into CASSSTILGSNEQFF.

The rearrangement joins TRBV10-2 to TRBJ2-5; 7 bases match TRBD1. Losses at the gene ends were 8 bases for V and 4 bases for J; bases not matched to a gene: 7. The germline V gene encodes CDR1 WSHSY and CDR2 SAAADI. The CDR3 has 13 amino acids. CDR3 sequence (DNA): TGCGCCAGCTGGGCAGGGGGTATAGAGACCCAGTACTTC. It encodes CASWAGGIETQYF.

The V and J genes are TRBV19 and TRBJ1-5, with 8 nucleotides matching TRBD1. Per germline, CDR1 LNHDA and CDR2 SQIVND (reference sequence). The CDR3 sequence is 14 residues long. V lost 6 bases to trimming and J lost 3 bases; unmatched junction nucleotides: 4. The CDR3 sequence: CASRTGAYNQPQHF. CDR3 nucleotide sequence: TGTGCCAGTAGGACAGGGGCTTACAATCAGCCCCAGCATTTT.

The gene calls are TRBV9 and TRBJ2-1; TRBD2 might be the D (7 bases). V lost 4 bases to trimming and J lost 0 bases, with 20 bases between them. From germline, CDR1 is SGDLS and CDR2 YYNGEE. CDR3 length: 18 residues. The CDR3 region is CASSPRGASGSSYNEQFF. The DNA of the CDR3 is TGTGCCAGCAGCCCAAGGGGGGCTAGCGGAAGCTCCTACAATGAGCAGTTCTTC.

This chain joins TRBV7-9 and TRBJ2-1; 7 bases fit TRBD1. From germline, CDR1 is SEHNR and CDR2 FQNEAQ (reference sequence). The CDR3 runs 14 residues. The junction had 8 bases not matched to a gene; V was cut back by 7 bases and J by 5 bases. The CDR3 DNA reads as TGTGCCAGCACCGAACGGACAGGAAACAATGAGCAGTTCTTC. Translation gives CASTERTGNNEQFF.

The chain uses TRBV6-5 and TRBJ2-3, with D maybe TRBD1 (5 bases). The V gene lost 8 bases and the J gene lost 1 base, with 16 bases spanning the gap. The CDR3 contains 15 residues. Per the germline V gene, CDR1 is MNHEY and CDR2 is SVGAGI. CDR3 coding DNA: TGTGCCAGCGGAAGGGGCCCTTATGGCACAGATACGCAGTATTTT. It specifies CASGRGPYGTDTQYF.

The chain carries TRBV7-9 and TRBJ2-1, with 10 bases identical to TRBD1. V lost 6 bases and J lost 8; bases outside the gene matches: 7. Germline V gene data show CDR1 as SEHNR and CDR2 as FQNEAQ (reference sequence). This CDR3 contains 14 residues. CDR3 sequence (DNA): TGTGCCAGCAGGGATTGGACAGGGGGTTATGAGCAGTTCTTC. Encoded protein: CASRDWTGGYEQFF.

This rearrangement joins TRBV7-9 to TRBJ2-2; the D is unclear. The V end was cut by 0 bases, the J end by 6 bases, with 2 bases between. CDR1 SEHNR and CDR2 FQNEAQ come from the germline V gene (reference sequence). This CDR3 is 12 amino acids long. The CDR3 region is CASSLAAGELFF. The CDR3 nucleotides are TGTGCCAGCAGCTTAGCCGCCGGGGAGCTGTTTTTT.

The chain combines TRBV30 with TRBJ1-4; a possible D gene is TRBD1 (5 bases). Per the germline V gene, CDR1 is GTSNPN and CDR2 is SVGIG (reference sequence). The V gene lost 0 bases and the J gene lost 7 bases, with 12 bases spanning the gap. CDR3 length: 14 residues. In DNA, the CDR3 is TGTGCCTGGAGTGTAGGGGCAGAGGCTGAAAAACTGTTTTTT. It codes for CAWSVGAEAEKLFF.